This TCR beta chain was captured in a study of shared clonotypes between healthy human individuals. Several immunoSEQ plates held equal portions of the genomic DNA taken from each subset. Only in-frame clones appear in the TCRdb table, and some are missing; sequencing was by immunoSEQ multiplex PCR. The table lists 190,000 or so clones, around 63% of them singletons, with under 11% in the top ten. The donors were all Caucasian adults (living in Nashville, Tennessee). CD4+ cells underwent separation, giving CD45RA+ naive and CD45RA-negative memory subsets. Germline trimming cut 6 bases from V and 7 bases from J; bases unmatched to any gene: 11. The CDR3 is 14 amino acids. Germline V CDR1 and CDR2: SNHLY, FYNNEI.

The sample was memory CD4+ T cells sorted from blood. As to subset: CD45RA-negative fraction. The origin of this receptor is a man younger than 45 in good health. This chain uses TRBV2 with TRBJ1-2; 7 nucleotides match TRBD1. CDR3 nucleotides: TGTGCCAGCAGCTACCTAGACAGGGAGGGTGGCTACACCTTC. Protein product: CASSYLDREGGYTF. Complete variable domain (other parts from reference TRBV2 and TRBJ1-2): EPEVTQTPSHQVTQMGQEVILRCVPISNHLYFYWYRQILGQKVEFLVSFYNNEISEKSEIFDDQFSVERPDGSNFTLKIRSTKLEDSAMYFCASSYLDREGGYTFGSGTRLTVV.